A selection of T cell receptor beta chains follows, all from one sample in a study of blood T cell repertoires in COVID-19. Only in-frame clones appear in the TCRdb table, and some are missing; sequencing was by immunoSEQ multiplex PCR. The data contain a few hundred thousand clones, approximately 83% of them singletons. The sample was PBMCs or T cells enriched from blood (not recorded which). Receptors originate from a woman in her forties or fifties who had recovered from COVID-19. Each CDR3 is given with its conserved first and last residue. The order of the fields is J gene, V gene, clone size, D gene, CDR3 DNA, CDR3 protein. The D gene is left open where the match is weak. Size values are once, few and many counts, or a class for expanded clones, and some rows have none.

TRBJ2-1 TRBV7-9 - - TGTGCCAGCACCACGGTTGGCTCCTACAATGAGCAGTTCTTC CASTTVGSYNEQFF
TRBJ2-7 TRBV19 - - TGTGCCAGTAGTAGCACCGGGACTCGGAGCTACGAGCAGTACTTC CASSSTGTRSYEQYF
TRBJ2-3 TRBV1 - - TGCACCAGCAGCCAAGATCGGTCTACTAGCGGGAGCCCCAGGCCAGATACGCAGTATTTT CTSSQDRSTSGSPRPDTQYF
TRBJ2-1 TRBV27 - TRBD1 TGTGCCAGCAGGCCTTCCACAGGGGGGAATCACAATGAGCAGTTCTTC CASRPSTGGNHNEQFF
TRBJ1-1 TRBV28 - - TGTGCCAGCAGTTCTGGGCCCTATCGGATGAACACTGAAGCTTTCTTT CASSSGPYRMNTEAFF
TRBJ2-5 TRBV18 - - TGTGCCAGCTCACAGGACAGCCTCGTAGAGACCCAGTACTTC CASSQDSLVETQYF
TRBJ1-2 TRBV25-1 - - TGTGCCAGCAGTTCGGGACATCGGGACACCTTC CASSSGHRDTF
TRBJ2-7 TRBV28 - - TGTGCCAGCAGTTTAAAGGGAACCTGGACTCCCCTTCTCGAGCAGTACTTC CASSLKGTWTPLLEQYF
TRBJ2-7 TRBV12-3/TRBV12-4 - TRBD2 TGTGCCAGCAGTCGGGACTACCCTGGGGAGCAGTACTTC CASSRDYPGEQYF
TRBJ2-7 TRBV2 - TRBD2 TGTGCCAGCAGTGAATTCCCGCGGGAGGCGACCTACGAGCAGTACTTC CASSEFPREATYEQYF
TRBJ1-2 TRBV6-5 - - TGTGCCAGCAGATTTGCGTTGGGGGCCCATGGCTACACCTTC CASRFALGAHGYTF
TRBJ2-7 TRBV28 - TRBD1 TGTGCCAGCAGTTTACCCCAAGGGGGCGACGAGCAGTACTTC CASSLPQGGDEQYF
TRBJ1-1 TRBV5-1 once - TGCGCCAGCAGCTCCTCCGTGAACACTGAAGCTTTCTTT CASSSSVNTEAFF
TRBJ2-7 TRBV18 - TRBD2 TGTGCCAGCTCACCAGGACTAGCGCGGGGGGCCGAGCAGTACTTC CASSPGLARGAEQYF
TRBJ2-2 TRBV5-1 - - TGCGCCAGCAAGAGGTTACCGGGCACCGGGGAGCTGTTTTTT CASKRLPGTGELFF
TRBJ1-5 TRBV11-2 - - TGTGCCAGCAGCTTAGATGGCTGGCAGCCCCAGCATTTT CASSLDGWQPQHF
TRBJ2-7 TRBV5-6 - TRBD1 TGTGCCAGCAGCCCGGGACAGGGAACATCGGGTTCCTACGAGCAGTACTTC CASSPGQGTSGSYEQYF
TRBJ1-1 TRBV3-1/TRBV3-2 - TRBD1 TGTGCCAGCAAAGTTCACAGGGGCACTGAAGCTTTCTTT CASKVHRGTEAFF
TRBJ2-3 TRBV15 - - TGTGCCACCAGCGCGCTAGCAGATACGCAGTATTTT CATSALADTQYF
TRBJ1-1 TRBV6-5 - TRBD1 TGTGCCAGCAGGGGGACAGTATTGATGAACACTGAAGCTTTCTTT CASRGTVLMNTEAFF
TRBJ1-2 TRBV6-5 - - TGTGCCAGCAGTTACGTGAGAACGGGCGGGAGCTATGGCTACACCTTC CASSYVRTGGSYGYTF
TRBJ1-5 TRBV28 - - TGTGCCAGCAGTTTTAGTCTTTTTGGCAATCAGCCCCAGCATTTT CASSFSLFGNQPQHF
TRBJ2-3 TRBV28 once TRBD1 TGTGCCAGCAGCCTCCGGGACAGGAGCACAGATACGCAGTATTTT CASSLRDRSTDTQYF